Sequencing of this TCR beta chain was carried out in a study of blood T cell repertoires in COVID-19 (TCRdb year 2020). Regarding the research as a whole: Samples from collaborators originated in the United States, Italy and Spain and spanned both the acute and convalescent phases of COVID-19. The samples were drawn from the first 160 participants of the ongoing ImmuneRACE study and from some 1,300 subjects provided by 6 global collaborators. The repertoires were released in a freely available public database intended as a resource for research on the immune response to SARS-CoV-2. The material from the prospective study consisted of cDNA or gDNA derived from T cells, B-cell-depleted T cells, or PBMCs. Sample metadata almost always included a de-identified subject ID, COVID-19 status, age in years and sex. Deeply sampled blood TCRbeta repertoires from subjects exposed to, actively infected with, or recovered from COVID-19 were included in the dataset. Where HLA class I and class II types were available, the types were taken from metadata supplied by the sample provider, not from assay-based typing. Overall study outcomes, separate from this receptor: How much clinical and demographic metadata was included differed by source and by participant, and the metadata was provided uncurated.

A remark on this clone: Its antigen is not yet known. No quality values exist for individual bases; no much larger clone is one base distant.

TCRbeta CDR3 regions were amplified from genomic DNA by means of the immunoSEQ Assay, a bias-controlled multiplex PCR. The paper's data handling went like this. The number of nucleated cells in each sample was estimated by amplification of reference gene primers within the assay. To quantify the absolute abundance of each unique TCRbeta CDR3 rearrangement, sequence reads were collapsed and filtered. For each sample, productive Simpson clonality was calculated by taking the square root of Simpson's diversity index across productive rearrangements. The source is immuneACCESS, and TCRdb retained only in-frame sequences with V and J called. Part of the clones is not carried over; for the studies checked, unresolved V genes explain less than half of this, and the remainder is unexplained. V and J calls and clone size are copied from that table; D and trimming were computed from the DNA. Recorded for this sample are about 300,000 clones; around 85% of them occurred a single time. The ten largest make up about 2% of the sample.

Participants in the prospective study were enrolled through a virtual design, were aged about 18 to 89 years, and lived in roughly 24 United States geographic areas. In the prospective study, participants were assigned to cohorts based on the clinical history participants reported in a screening survey and a study questionnaire. A participant counted as exposed if, within 2 weeks of entering the study, that participant had been in contact with someone who had a PCR-confirmed or clinician-diagnosed COVID-19 case. Each participant in the prospective study had whole blood, serum and a nasopharyngeal or oropharyngeal swab collected by mobile phlebotomists. Prospective study participants could optionally give additional blood draws and questionnaires over an approximately two-month period. Blood samples from the prospective study were shipped frozen or at room temperature prior to DNA extraction. From a lookup of the germline V gene (reference sequence), CDR1 and CDR2 are MNHEY and SMNVEV. The germline V end is reduced by 4 bases and the J end by 8 bases; junction bases left unmatched: 15. The CDR3 contains 17 residues, cysteine and phenylalanine counted. CDR3 DNA is the only sequence kept; it has 51 bases, read in frame from the first base.

Sequencing was carried out using PBMCs or T cells enriched from blood (not recorded which). The sequence came from a young woman who had been exposed to COVID-19. This chain is built from TRBV27 and TRBJ2-1; 9 bases in the middle match TRBD2. The CDR3 reads CASSSLAGLPRPHEQFF. The bases are TGTGCCAGCAGTTCACTAGCGGGCCTCCCTCGGCCTCATGAGCAGTTCTTC.